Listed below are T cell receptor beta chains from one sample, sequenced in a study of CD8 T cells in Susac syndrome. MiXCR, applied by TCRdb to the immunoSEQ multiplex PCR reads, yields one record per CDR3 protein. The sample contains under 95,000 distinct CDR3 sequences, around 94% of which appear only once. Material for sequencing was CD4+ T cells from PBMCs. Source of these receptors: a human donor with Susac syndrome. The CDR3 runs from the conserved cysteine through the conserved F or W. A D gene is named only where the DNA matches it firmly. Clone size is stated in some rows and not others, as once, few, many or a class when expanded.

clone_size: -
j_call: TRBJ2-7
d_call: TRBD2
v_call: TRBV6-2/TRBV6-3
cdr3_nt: TGTGCCTCCCAGACCATAGGACTAGCGGGGATCTGGTACTTC
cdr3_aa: CASQTIGLAGIWYF

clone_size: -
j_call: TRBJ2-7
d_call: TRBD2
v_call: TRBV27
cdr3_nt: TGTGCCAGCAGGCGGGCTAGCGGGGGTTACGAGCAGTACTTC
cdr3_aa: CASRRASGGYEQYF

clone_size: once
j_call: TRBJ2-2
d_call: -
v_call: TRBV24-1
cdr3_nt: TGTGCCACCAGTCCGGGTCGGATCGGGGAGCTGTTTTTT
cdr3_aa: CATSPGRIGELFF

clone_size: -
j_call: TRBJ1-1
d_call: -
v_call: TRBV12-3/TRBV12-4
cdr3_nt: TGTGCCAGCAGTTTGAACGGAGAGAACACTGAAGCTTTCTTT
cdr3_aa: CASSLNGENTEAFF

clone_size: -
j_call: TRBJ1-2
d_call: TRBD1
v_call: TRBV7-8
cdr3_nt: TGTGCCAGCAGCAGGTATACAGGGGAGGATGGCTACACCTTC
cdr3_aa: CASSRYTGEDGYTF

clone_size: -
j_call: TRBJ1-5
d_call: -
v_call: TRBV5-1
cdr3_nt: TGCGCCAGCAGCTTAGGGGTACAGGGTGGGCAGCCCCAGCATTTT
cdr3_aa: CASSLGVQGGQPQHF

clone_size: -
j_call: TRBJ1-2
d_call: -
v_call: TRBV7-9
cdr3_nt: TGTGCCAGCAGCTCACCTCTTAGTACCTTGGACTACACCTTC
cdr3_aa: CASSSPLSTLDYTF

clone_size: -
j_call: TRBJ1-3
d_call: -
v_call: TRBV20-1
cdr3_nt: TGCAGTGCTAGAGATCCGGGTTTACTCTCTGGAAACACCATATATTTT
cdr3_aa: CSARDPGLLSGNTIYF

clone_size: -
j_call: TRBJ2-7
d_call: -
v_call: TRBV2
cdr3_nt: TGTGCCAGCAGTCGAGGGGCCGCCTACGAGCAGTACTTC
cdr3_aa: CASSRGAAYEQYF

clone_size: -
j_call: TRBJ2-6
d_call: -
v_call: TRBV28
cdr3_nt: TGTGCCAGCAGTTCCCTAACAGGGGGGGCCAACGTCCTGACTTTC
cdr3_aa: CASSSLTGGANVLTF

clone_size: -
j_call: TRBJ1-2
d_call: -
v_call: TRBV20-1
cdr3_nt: TGCAGTGCTAGAGATCCGGAGTTCGTCTATGGCTACACCTTC
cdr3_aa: CSARDPEFVYGYTF

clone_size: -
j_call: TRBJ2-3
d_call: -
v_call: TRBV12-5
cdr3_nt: TGTGCTAGTGGGAGAGGTCAGGGGATCACAGATACGCAGTATTTT
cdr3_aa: CASGRGQGITDTQYF

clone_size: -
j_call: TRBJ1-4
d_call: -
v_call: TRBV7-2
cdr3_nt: TGTGCCAGCAGCTTAAGGGGTACTAAAGGGGAAAAACTGTTTTTT
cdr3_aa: CASSLRGTKGEKLFF

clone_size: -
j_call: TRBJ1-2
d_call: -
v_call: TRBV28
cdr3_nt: TGTGCCAGCAGTCAGGGGTGGGGAAAAAATGGCTACACCTTC
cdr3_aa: CASSQGWGKNGYTF

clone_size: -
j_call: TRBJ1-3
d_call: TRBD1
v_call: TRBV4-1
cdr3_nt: TGCGCCAGCAGCCGACTAGGACAGGACTCTGGAAACACCATATATTTT
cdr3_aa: CASSRLGQDSGNTIYF

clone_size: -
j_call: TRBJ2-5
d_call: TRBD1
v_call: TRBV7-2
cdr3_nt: TGTGCCAGCAGCTCCGCCGGGACAGGGTCGGGGACCCAGTACTTC
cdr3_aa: CASSSAGTGSGTQYF

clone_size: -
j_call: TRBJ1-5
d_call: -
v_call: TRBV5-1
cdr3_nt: TGCGCCAGCAGCCAAAGTTCAGGGGATCAGCCCCAGCATTTT
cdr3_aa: CASSQSSGDQPQHF

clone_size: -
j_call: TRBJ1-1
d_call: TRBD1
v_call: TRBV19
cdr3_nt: TGTGCCAGTAGCCCCGGGACAGGGCGATACACTGAAGCTTTCTTT
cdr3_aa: CASSPGTGRYTEAFF

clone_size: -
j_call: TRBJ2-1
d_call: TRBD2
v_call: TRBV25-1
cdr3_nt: TGTGCCAGCAGTGAAAAAAGTAAGCGGGGGGAGAATGAGCAGTTCTTC
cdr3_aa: CASSEKSKRGENEQFF

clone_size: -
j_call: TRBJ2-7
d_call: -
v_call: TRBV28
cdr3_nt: TGTGCCAGCAGCTCAAAACAGGCCCGATTTGGTTCCTACGAGCAGTACTTC
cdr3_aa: CASSSKQARFGSYEQYF

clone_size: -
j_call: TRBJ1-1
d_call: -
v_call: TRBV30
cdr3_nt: TGTGCCTGGGGACAGAGAATGAACACTGAAGCTTTCTTT
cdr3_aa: CAWGQRMNTEAFF

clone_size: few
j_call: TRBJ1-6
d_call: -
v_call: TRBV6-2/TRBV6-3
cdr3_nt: TGTGCCAGCAGTTACCGGCAGGGTTTGAATTCACCCCTCCACTTT
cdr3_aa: CASSYRQGLNSPLHF

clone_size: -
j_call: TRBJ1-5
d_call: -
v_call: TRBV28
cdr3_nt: TGTGCCAGCAGTCCGTGGACATCCGGAGAGGATCAGCCCCAGCATTTT
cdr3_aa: CASSPWTSGEDQPQHF

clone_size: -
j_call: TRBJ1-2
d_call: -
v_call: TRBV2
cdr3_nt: TGTGCCAGCAAAGTCGACCCCGTGGGCTACACCTTC
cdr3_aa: CASKVDPVGYTF

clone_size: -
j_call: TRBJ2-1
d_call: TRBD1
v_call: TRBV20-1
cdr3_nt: TGCAGTGCTCTTAGACAGGGATCTTACAATGAGCAGTTCTTC
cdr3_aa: CSALRQGSYNEQFF

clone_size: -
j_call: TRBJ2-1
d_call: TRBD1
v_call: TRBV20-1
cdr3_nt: TGCAGTGCTAGAGACTGCAAAAGGACAGGGTCCGGTAATGAGCAGTTCTTC
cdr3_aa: CSARDCKRTGSGNEQFF

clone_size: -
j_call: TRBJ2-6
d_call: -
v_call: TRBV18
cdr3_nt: TGTGCCAGCTCACCCCTGGGCTCTGGGGCCAACGTCCTGACTTTC
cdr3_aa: CASSPLGSGANVLTF

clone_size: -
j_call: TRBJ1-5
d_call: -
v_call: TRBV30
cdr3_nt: TGTGCCTGGTCGACAGACACCCTGAATCAGCCCCAGCATTTT
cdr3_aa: CAWSTDTLNQPQHF

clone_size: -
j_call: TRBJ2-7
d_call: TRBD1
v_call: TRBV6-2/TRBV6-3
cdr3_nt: TGTGACGGGACAGGGAGGAACGAGCAGTACTTC
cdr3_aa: CDGTGRNEQYF

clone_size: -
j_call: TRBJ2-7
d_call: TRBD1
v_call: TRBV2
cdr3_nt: TGTGCCAGCAGTGAAAAGACAGGGGCCTACGAGCAGTACTTC
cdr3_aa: CASSEKTGAYEQYF

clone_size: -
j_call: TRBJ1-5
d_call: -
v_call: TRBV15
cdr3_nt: TGTGCCACCAACCCGACAGGAGGACCCTATCAGCCCCAGCATTTT
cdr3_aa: CATNPTGGPYQPQHF

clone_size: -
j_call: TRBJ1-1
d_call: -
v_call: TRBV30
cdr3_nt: TGTGCCTGGAATGGGGGATCCACTGAAGCTTTCTTT
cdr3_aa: CAWNGGSTEAFF

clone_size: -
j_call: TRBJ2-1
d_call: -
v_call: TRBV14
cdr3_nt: TGTGCCAGCAGCGACAGACTAAACTACAATGAGCAGTTCTTC
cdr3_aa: CASSDRLNYNEQFF

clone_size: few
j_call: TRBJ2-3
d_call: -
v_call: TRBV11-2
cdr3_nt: TGTGCCAGCAGCTCCTCCACGGAGGGAGATACGCAGTATTTT
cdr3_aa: CASSSSTEGDTQYF

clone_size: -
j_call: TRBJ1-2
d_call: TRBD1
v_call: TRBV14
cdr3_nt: TGTGCCAGCAGCCTAAGAGGGGGCGCCACGAACTATGGCTACACCTTC
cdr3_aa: CASSLRGGATNYGYTF

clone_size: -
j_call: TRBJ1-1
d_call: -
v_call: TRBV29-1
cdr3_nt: TGCAGCGTTGAACGAGGGCGATTTGCTGAAGCTTTCTTT
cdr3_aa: CSVERGRFAEAFF

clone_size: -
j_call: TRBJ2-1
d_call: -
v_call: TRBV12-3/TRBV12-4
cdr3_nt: TGTGCCAGCAGTTTATGGACCCCGGGTTTTTGGGAGCAGTTCTTC
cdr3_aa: CASSLWTPGFWEQFF

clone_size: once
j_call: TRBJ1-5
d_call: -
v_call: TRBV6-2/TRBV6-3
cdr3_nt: TGTGCCAGTGGAGACAGGACCAATCAGCCCCAGCATTTT
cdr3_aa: CASGDRTNQPQHF

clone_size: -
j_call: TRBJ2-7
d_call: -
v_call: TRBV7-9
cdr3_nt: TGTGCCAGCAGCTTATCGGACAGCCAGGAGCAGTACTTC
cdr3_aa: CASSLSDSQEQYF

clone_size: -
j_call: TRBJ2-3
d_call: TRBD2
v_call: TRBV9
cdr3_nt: TGTGCCAGCAGCCCGTCCCATCCGGGGGGTACAGATACGCAGTATTTT
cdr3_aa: CASSPSHPGGTDTQYF

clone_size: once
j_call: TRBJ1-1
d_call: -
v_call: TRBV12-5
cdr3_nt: TGTGCTAGTGGCACGAACACTGAAGCTTTCTTT
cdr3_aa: CASGTNTEAFF